This TCR beta chain was identified in a study of blood T cell repertoires in COVID-19. The table came from immunoSEQ multiplex PCR; TCRdb's copy has only in-frame clones and leaves some out. The profile shows approximately 170,000 clones, around four fifths of them singletons. V was cut by 3 bases and J by 4 bases, with 9 bases left in between. CDR1 is LNHDA and CDR2 is SQIVND in the germline V gene (reference sequence). The CDR3 length is 13 residues. The source of this sequence is a man in his sixties or seventies who had recovered from COVID-19. Sequenced material: peripheral blood. This chain connects TRBV19 to TRBJ1-2; D is unresolved. The chain's CDR3 is CASSIDTGYGYTF. CDR3 DNA sequence: TGTGCCAGTAGTATCGACACTGGCTATGGCTACACCTTC. The full variable domain, its missing parts supplied by reference TRBV19 and TRBJ1-2, is DGGITQSPKYLFRKEGQNVTLSCEQNLNHDAMYWYRQDPGQGLRLIYYSQIVNDFQKGDIAEGYSVSREKKESFPLTVTSAQKNPTAFYLCASSIDTGYGYTFGSGTRLTVV.